The TCR beta chain under discussion was sequenced for a study of shared clonotypes between healthy human individuals. The CDR3 sequence is 14 residues long. Germline V gene data show CDR1 as SGHNT and CDR2 as YYREEE (reference sequence). Between the trimmed V and J ends, which lost 2 bases and 4 bases, there was a span of 12 bases. The material for each subset, its genomic DNA, was split evenly across several immunoSEQ plates. Measured with immunoSEQ multiplex PCR; TCRdb has only the in-frame clones, and not every one. The sample records hundreds of thousands of clones, around 73% being singletons. This clone was counted once.

The sequenced material came from memory CD4+ T cells sorted from blood. Subset described: CD45RA-negative fraction. The chain has TRBV5-4 and TRBJ2-5; perhaps TRBD2 as D (5 bases). The receptor comes from a woman aged 25-40 years in good health. The CDR3 loop reads CASSLPGLRETQYF. The CDR3 DNA reads as TGTGCCAGCAGCTTACCTGGACTGCGAGAGACCCAGTACTTC.